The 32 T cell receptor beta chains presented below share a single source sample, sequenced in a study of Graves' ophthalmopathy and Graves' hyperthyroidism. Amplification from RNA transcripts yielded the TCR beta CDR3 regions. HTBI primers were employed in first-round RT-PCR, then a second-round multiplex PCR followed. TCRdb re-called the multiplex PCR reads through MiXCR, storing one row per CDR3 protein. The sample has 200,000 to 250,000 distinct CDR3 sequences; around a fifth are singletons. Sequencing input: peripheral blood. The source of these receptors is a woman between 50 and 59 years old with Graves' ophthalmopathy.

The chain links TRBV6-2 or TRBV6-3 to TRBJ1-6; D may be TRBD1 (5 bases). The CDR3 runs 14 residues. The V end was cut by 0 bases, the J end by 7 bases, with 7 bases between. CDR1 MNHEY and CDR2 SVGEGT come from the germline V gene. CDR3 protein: CASSYSGDNSPLHF. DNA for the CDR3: TGTGCCAGCAGTTACTCTGGGGACAATTCACCCCTCCACTTT.

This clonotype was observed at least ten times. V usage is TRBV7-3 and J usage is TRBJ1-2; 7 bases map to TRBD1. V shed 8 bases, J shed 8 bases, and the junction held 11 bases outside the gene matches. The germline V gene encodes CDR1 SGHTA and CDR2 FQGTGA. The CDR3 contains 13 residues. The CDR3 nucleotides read TGTGCCAGCGGGTCGAACAGGGGAAGGGGCTACACCTTC. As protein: CASGSNRGRGYTF.

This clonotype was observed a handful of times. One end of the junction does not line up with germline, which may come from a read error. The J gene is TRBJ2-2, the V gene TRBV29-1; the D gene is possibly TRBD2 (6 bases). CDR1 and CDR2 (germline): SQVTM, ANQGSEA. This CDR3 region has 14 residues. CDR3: CSVRELSNTAELFF. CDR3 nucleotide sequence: TGCAGCGTTCGGGAGTTGAGTAACACCGCGGAGCTGTTTTTT.

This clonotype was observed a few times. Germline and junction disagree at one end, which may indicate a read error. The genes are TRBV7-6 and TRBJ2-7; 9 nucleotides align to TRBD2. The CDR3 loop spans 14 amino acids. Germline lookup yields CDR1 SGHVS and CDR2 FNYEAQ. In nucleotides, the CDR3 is TGTGCCAGCAGCTCGTTCCCTAGCGGGAACGAGCAGTCCTTC. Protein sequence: CASSSFPSGNEQSF.

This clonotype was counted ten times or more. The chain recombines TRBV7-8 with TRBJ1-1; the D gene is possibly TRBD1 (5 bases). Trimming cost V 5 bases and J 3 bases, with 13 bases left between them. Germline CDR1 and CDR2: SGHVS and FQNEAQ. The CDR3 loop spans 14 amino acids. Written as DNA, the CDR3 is TGTGCCAGCAGCAGCCAGGGTCCCCACACTGAAGCTTTCTTT. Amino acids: CASSSQGPHTEAFF.

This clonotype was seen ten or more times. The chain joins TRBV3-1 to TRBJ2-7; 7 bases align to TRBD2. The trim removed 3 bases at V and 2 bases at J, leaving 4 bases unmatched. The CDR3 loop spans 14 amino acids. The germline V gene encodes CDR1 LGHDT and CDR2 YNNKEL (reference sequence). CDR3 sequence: CASSHASGPYEQYF. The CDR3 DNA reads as TGTGCCAGCAGCCACGCTAGCGGACCCTACGAGCAGTACTTC.

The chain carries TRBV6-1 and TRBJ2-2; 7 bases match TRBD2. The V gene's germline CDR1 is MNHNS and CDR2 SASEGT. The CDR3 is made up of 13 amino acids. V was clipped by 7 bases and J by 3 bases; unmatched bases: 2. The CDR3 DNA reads TGTGCCAGCACTGGGGGGGACACCGGGGAGCTGTTTTTT. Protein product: CASTGGDTGELFF.

This CDR3 reads CASSLRIFTGELFF. The CDR3 DNA reads TGTGCCAGCAGCTTGAGGATTTTCACCGGGGAGCTGTTTTTT. The chain is built from TRBV28 and TRBJ2-2; D is unresolved. Germline values: CDR1 MDHEN, CDR2 SYDVKM. The CDR3 has 14 residues. The germline V and J ends were trimmed by 6 bases and 4 bases, with 12 bases remaining between them.

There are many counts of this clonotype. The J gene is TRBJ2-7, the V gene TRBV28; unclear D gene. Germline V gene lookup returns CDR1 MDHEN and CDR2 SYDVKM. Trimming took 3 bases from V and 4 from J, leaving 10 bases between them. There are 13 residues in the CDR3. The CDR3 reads CASSLARTYEQYF. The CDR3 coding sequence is TGTGCCAGCAGTTTGGCTAGAACATACGAGCAGTACTTC.

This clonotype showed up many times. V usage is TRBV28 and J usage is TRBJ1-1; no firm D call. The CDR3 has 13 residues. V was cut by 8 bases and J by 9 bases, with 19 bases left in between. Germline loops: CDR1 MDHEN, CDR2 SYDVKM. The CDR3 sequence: CASLDRDSGKAFF. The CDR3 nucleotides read TGTGCCAGCTTGGACCGGGATAGCGGTAAAGCTTTCTTT.

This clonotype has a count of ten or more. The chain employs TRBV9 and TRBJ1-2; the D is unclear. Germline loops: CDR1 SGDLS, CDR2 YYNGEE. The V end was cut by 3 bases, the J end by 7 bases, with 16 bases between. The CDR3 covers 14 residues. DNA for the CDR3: TGTGCCAGCAGCGCTCCCTCGGGGTTCGGTGGCTACACCTTC. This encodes CASSAPSGFGGYTF.

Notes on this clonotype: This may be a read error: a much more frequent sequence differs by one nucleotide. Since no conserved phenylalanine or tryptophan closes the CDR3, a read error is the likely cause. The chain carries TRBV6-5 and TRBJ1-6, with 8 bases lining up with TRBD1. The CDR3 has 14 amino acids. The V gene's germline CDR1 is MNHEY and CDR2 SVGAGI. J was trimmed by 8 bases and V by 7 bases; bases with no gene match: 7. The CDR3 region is CASINQGAHSPLHL. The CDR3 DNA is TGTGCCAGCATTAATCAGGGGGCTCATTCACCCCTCCACCTT.

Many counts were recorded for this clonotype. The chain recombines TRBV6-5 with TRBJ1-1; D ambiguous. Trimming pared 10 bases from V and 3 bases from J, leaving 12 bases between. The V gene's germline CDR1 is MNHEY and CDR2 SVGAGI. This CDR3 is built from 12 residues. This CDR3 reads CATADGYTEAFF. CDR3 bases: TGTGCCACCGCGGACGGGTACACTGAAGCTTTCTTT.

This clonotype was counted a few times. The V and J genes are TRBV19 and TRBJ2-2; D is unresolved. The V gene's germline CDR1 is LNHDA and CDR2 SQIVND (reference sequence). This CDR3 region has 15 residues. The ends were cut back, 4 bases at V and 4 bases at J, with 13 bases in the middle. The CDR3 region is CASSTTTRGTGELFF. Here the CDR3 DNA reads TGTGCCAGTAGTACAACAACCCGCGGCACCGGGGAGCTGTTTTTT. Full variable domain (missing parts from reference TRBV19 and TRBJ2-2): DGGITQSPKYLFRKEGQNVTLSCEQNLNHDAMYWYRQDPGQGLRLIYYSQIVNDFQKGDIAEGYSVSREKKESFPLTVTSAQKNPTAFYLCASSTTTRGTGELFFGEGSRLTVL.

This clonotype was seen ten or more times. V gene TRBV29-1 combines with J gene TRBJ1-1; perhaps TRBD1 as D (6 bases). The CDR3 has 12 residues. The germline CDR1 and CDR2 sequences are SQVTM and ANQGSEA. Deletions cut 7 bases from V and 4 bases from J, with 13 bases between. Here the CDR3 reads CSARQESTEAFF. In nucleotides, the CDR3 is TGCAGCGCCCGACAGGAAAGCACTGAAGCTTTCTTT. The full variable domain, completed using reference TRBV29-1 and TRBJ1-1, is SAVISQKPSRDICQRGTSLTIQCQVDSQVTMMFWYRQQPGQSLTLIATANQGSEATYESGFVIDKFPISRPNLTFSTLTVSNMSPEDSSIYLCSARQESTEAFFGQGTRLTVV.

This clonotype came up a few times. The CDR3 DNA sequence: TGTGCCAGCTCACCAAATACGGCGGTAATAGGCTACGAGCAGTACTTC. Translated: CASSPNTAVIGYEQYF. The chain uses TRBV18 and TRBJ2-7; D is unclear. The CDR3 runs 16 residues. V lost 2 bases to trimming and J lost 3 bases, with 17 bases between them. Germline V gene lookup returns CDR1 KGHSH and CDR2 LQKENI.

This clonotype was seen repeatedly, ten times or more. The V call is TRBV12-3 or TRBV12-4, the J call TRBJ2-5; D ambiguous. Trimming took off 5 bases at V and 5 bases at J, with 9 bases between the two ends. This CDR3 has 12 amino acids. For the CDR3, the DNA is TGTGCCAGCAGTGGCCTCACGGAGACCCAGTACTTC. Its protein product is CASSGLTETQYF.

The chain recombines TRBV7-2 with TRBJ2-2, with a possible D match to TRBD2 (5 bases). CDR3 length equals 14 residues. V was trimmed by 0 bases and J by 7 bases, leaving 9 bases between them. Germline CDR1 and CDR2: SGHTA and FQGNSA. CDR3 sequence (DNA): TGTGCCAGCAGCTTAGCGCTTGGGAGCGGGGAGCTGTTTTTT. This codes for CASSLALGSGELFF.

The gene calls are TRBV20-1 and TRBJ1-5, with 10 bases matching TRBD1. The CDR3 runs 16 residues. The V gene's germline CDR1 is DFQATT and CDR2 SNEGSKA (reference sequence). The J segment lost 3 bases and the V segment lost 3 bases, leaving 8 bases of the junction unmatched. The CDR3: CSARGGTGDNNQPQHF. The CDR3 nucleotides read TGCAGTGCTAGGGGAGGGACAGGGGACAACAATCAGCCCCAGCATTTT.

The DNA for the CDR3 is TGTGCCAGCAGACGAACCGGGACAGGGACGGGAGAGACCCAGTACTTC. Translation: CASRRTGTGTGETQYF. The V call is TRBV6-1, the J call TRBJ2-5; TRBD1 aligns across 9 bases. The V gene end was trimmed by 6 bases and the J gene end by 4 bases; junction bases not matched to a gene: 12. The germline CDR1 and CDR2 sequences are MNHNS and SASEGT. The CDR3 loop spans 16 amino acids.

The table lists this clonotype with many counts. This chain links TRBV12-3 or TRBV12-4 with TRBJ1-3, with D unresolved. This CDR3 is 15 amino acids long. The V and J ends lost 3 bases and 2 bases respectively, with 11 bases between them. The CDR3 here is CASSFGGLAGNTIYF. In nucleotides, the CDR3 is TGTGCCAGCAGTTTTGGAGGCTTAGCTGGAAACACCATATATTTT.

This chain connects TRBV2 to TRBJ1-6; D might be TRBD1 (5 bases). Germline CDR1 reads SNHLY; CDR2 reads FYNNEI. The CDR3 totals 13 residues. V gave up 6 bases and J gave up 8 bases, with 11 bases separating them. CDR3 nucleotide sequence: TGTGCCAGCAGCACCGGGGGACATTCACCCCTCCACTTT. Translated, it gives CASSTGGHSPLHF.

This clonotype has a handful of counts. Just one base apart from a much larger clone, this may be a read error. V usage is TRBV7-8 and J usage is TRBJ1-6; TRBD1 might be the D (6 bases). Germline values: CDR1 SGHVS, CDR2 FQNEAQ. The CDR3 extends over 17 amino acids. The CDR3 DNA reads TGTGCCAGCAGCTTAGCGTCCGGGGGCTCCTATAATTCACCCCTCTACTTT. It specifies CASSLASGGSYNSPLYF.

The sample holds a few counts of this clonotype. Written as DNA, the CDR3 is TGTGCCAGCAGTTTACTAAAAGAACCCCTCCACTTT. This encodes CASSLLKEPLHF. The chain links TRBV28 to TRBJ1-6; D unclear. Deletions cut 2 bases from V and 12 bases from J, with 8 bases between. CDR3 length: 12 amino acids. Germline assignment: CDR1 MDHEN and CDR2 SYDVKM.

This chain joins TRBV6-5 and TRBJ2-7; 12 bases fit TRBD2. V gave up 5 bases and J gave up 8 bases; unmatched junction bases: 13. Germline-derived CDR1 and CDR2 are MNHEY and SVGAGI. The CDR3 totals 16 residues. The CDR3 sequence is CASSNLLGLAGGQQYF. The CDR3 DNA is TGTGCCAGCAGTAACCTTTTGGGTCTAGCGGGGGGGCAGCAGTACTTC.

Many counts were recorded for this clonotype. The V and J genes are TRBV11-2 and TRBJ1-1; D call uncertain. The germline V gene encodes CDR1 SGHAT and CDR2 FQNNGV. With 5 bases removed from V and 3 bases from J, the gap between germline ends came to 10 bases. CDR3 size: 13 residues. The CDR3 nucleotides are TGTGCCAGCAGCCGTGGACGGGACACTGAAGCTTTCTTT. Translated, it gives CASSRGRDTEAFF.

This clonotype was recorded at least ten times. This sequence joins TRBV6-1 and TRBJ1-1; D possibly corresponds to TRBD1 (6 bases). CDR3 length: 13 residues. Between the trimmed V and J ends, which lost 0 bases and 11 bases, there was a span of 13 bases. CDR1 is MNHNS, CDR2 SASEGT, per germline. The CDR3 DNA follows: TGTGCCAGCAGTGAAGCGAGGGGGACGGGGGCTTTCTTT. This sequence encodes CASSEARGTGAFF.

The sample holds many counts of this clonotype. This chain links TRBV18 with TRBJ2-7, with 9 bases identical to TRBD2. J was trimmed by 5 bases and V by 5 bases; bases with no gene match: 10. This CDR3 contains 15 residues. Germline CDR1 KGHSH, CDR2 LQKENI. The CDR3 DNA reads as TGTGCCAGCTCAACGGTAGCGGGAGACGGTCACGAGCAGTACTTC. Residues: CASSTVAGDGHEQYF.

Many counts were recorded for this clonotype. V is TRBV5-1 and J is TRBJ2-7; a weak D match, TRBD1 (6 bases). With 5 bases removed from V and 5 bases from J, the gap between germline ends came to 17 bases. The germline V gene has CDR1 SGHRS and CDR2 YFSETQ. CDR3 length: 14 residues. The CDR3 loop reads CASRSDRGSHEQYF. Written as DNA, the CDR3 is TGCGCCAGCAGATCGGATAGGGGGAGCCACGAGCAGTACTTC.

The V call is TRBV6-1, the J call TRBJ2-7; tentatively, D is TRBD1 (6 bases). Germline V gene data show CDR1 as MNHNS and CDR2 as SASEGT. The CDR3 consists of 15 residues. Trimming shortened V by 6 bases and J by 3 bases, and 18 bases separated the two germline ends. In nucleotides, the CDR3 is TGTGCCAGCAGCGAATCGACAGGACTTTTCTACGAGCAGTACTTC. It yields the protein CASSESTGLFYEQYF.

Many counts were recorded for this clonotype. CDR3 amino acids: CASSPRTSGFSYEQYF. CDR3 sequence (DNA): TGTGCCAGCAGCCCTCGGACTAGCGGTTTCTCCTACGAGCAGTACTTC. The chain recombines TRBV11-2 with TRBJ2-7, with 10 nucleotides matching TRBD2. V lost 5 bases, J lost 0 bases, and 7 bases stayed unmatched. Germline values: CDR1 SGHAT, CDR2 FQNNGV. This CDR3 is 16 amino acids long.

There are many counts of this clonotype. The CDR3 region has the DNA TGCGCCAGCAGTTACGGACAGGGCCGGAACGAGCAGTACTTC. Translation: CASSYGQGRNEQYF. The rearrangement links TRBV4-1 to TRBJ2-7, with TRBD1 matching 8 bases. Germline-derived CDR1 and CDR2 are MGHRA and YSYEKL. Losses at the gene ends were 6 bases for V and 5 bases for J; bases not matched to a gene: 9. The CDR3 runs to 14 residues.